This T cell receptor beta chain was profiled in a study of blood T cell repertoires in COVID-19. TCRdb's table, derived via immunoSEQ multiplex PCR, lists solely in-frame clones and lacks some. This sample carries 100,000 to 150,000 clones, more than 75% of them seen once, and the ten largest clones take roughly an eighth. Germline CDR1 is GTSNPN and CDR2 is SVGIG (reference sequence). This CDR3 contains 14 residues. The V segment lost 3 bases and the J segment 4 bases; nucleotides outside the gene matches: 2. The TCR comes from a woman aged 70-85 years with COVID-19, enrolled during active disease. The J gene is TRBJ2-5, the V gene TRBV30; 13 bases line up with TRBD2. Sequenced sample: peripheral blood. The CDR3 loop is CAWRLAGGRETQYF. The CDR3 DNA reads as TGTGCCTGGAGACTAGCGGGGGGGAGAGAGACCCAGTACTTC.